This T cell receptor (beta chain) was found in a study of cytomegalovirus exposure and HLA in healthy donors. PCR employed 60 Vbeta and 13 Jbeta primers. Profiled with immunoSEQ multiplex PCR; TCRdb holds only in-frame clones, not every one. The repertoire has some 190,000 clones, approximately 90% of them found once; the top ten carry approximately 1.1%. This CDR3 spans 15 amino acids. V lost 6 bases, J lost 5 bases, and 10 bases stayed unmatched. CDR1 and CDR2 from the germline V gene are MNHNS and SASEGT. Sequenced: PBMCs. The chain carries TRBV6-1 and TRBJ1-5, with 7 bases lining up with TRBD1. The sequence was obtained from a boy aged 2-9 years in good health and CMV-seronegative. This CDR3 reads CASRTPTGDDQPQHF. CDR3 DNA sequence: TGTGCCAGCAGGACGCCCACAGGGGACGATCAGCCCCAGCATTTT.